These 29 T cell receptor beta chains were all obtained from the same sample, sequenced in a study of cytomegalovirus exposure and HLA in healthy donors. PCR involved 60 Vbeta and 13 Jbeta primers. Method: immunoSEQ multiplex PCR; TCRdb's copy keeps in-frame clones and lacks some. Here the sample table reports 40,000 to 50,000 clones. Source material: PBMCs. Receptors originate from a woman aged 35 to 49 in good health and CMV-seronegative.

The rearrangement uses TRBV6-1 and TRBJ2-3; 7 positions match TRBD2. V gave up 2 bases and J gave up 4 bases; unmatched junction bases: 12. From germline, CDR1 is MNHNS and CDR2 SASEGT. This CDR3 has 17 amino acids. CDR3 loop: CASSERWAGVAADTQYF. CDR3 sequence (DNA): TGTGCCAGCAGTGAACGGTGGGCGGGGGTCGCTGCAGATACGCAGTATTTT.

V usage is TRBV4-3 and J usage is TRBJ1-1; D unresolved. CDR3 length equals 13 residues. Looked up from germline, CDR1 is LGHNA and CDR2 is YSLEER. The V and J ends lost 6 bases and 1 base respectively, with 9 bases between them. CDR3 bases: TGCGCCAGCAGTCTAAACGAGAACACTGAAGCTTTCTTT. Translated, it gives CASSLNENTEAFF.

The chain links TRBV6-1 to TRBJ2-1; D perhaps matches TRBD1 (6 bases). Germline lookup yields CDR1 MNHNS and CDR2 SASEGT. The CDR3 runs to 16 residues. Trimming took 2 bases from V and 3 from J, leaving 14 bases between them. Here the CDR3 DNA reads TGTGCCAGCAGTGAAACGCCGGGACACGGCTACAATGAGCAGTTCTTC. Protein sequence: CASSETPGHGYNEQFF.

The CDR3 DNA follows: TGTGCCAGCAGTGCGGGCAGGGGGCAGGAAGAGCAGTACTTC. Translated: CASSAGRGQEEQYF. The rearrangement uses TRBV25-1 and TRBJ2-7, with 8 bases aligning to TRBD1. Germline V CDR1 and CDR2: MGHDK, SYGVNS. The trim removed 4 bases at V and 7 bases at J, leaving 9 bases unmatched. The CDR3 spans 14 residues.

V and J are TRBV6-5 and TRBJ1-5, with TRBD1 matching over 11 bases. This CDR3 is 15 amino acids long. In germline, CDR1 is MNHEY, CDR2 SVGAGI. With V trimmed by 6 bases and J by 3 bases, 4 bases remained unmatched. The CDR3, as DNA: TGTGCCAGCAGGCGGACAGGGGGCAACAATCAGCCCCAGCATTTT. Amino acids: CASRRTGGNNQPQHF.

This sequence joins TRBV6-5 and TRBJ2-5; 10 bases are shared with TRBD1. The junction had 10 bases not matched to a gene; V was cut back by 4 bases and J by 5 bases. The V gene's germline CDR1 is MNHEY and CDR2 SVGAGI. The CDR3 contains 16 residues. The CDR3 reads CASSSPSGQGSETQYF. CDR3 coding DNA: TGTGCCAGCAGTTCCCCGTCGGGACAGGGGTCCGAGACCCAGTACTTC.

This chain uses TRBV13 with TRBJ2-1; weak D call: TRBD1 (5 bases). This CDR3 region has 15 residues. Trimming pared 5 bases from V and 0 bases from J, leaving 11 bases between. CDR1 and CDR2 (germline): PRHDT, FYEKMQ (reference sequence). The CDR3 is CASSGTDNSYNEQFF. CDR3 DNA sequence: TGTGCCAGCAGCGGAACGGACAACTCCTACAATGAGCAGTTCTTC.

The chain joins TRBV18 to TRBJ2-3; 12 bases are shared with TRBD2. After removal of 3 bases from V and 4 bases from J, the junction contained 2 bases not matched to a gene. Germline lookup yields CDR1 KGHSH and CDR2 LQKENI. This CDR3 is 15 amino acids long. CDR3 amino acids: CASSPRLAGADTQYF. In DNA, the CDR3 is TGTGCCAGCTCACCCAGACTAGCGGGGGCAGATACGCAGTATTTT.

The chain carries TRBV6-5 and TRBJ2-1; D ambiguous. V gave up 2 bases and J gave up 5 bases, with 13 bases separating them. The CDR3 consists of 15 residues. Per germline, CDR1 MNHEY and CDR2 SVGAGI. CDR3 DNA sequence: TGTGCCAGCAGTTACGAGGCGGCCACCGACAATGAGCAGTTCTTC. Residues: CASSYEAATDNEQFF.

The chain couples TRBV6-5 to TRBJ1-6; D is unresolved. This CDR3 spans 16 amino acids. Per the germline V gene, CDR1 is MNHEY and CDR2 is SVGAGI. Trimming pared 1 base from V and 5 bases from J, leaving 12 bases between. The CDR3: CASSYYGGSDNSPLHF. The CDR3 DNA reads TGTGCCAGCAGTTACTACGGCGGCAGTGATAATTCACCCCTCCACTTT.

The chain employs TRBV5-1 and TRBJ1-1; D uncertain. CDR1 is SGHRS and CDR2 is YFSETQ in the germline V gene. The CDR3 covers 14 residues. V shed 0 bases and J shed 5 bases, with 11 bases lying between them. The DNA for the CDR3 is TGCGCCAGCAGCTTGGCGGCCAGCGAAACTGAAGCTTTCTTT. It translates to CASSLAASETEAFF.

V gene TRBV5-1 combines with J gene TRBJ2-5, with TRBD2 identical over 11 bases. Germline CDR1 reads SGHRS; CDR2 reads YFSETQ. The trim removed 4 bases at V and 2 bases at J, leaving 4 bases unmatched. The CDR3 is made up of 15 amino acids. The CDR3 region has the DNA TGCGCCAGCAGCCCGGGACTAGCGGATCAAGAGACCCAGTACTTC. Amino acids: CASSPGLADQETQYF.

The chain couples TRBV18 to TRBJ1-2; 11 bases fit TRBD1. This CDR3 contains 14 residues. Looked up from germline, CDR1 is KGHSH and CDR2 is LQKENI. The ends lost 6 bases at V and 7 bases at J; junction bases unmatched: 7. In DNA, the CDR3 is TGTGCCAGCTCCTCCGGACAGGGGGCTTTTGGCTACACCTTC. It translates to CASSSGQGAFGYTF.

The CDR3 nucleotides read TGTGCCAGCCAGGGTGTACGCGAGCAGTACTTC. Translation gives CASQGVREQYF. The V gene is TRBV19, the J gene TRBJ2-7, with a tentative D call TRBD1 (5 bases). This CDR3 has 11 amino acids. Trimming took off 9 bases at V and 6 bases at J, with 12 bases between the two ends. Germline values: CDR1 LNHDA, CDR2 SQIVND (reference sequence).

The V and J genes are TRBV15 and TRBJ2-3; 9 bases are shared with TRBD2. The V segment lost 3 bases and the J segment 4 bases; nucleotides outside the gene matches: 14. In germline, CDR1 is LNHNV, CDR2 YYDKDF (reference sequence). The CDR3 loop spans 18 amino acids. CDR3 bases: TGTGCCACCAGCAGTGCTGGGCCGGCTAGCGGGGTCCCAGATACGCAGTATTTT. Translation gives CATSSAGPASGVPDTQYF.

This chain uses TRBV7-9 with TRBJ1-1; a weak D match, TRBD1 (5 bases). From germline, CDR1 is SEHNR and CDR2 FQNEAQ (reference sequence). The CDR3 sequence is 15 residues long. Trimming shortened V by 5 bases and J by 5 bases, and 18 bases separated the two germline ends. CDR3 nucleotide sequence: TGTGCCAGCAGCCCGCGGGACCGGGCGGAGACTGAAGCTTTCTTT. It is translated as CASSPRDRAETEAFF.

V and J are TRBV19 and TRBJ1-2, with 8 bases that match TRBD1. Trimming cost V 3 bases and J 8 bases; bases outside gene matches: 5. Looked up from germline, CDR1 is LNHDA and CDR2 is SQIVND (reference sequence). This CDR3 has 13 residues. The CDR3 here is CASSIGQGWGYTF. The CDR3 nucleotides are TGTGCCAGTAGTATCGGACAGGGCTGGGGCTACACCTTC.

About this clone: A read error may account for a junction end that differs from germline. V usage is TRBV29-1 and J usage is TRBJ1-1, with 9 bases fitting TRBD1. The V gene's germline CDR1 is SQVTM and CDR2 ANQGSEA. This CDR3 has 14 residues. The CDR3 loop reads CSVAFDRGKTEDFF. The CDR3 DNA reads TGCAGCGTCGCTTTTGACAGGGGGAAGACTGAAGATTTCTTT.

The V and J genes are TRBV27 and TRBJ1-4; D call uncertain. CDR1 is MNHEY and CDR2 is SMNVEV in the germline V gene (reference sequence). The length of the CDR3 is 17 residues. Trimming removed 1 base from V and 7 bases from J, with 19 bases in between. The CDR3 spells CASSLFRPTNPVEKLFF. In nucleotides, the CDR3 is TGTGCCAGCAGTTTATTTCGGCCGACAAACCCCGTTGAAAAACTGTTTTTT.

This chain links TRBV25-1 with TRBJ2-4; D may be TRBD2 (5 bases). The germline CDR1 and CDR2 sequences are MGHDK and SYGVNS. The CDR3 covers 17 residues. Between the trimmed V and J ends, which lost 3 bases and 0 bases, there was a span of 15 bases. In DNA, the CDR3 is TGTGCCAGCAGTGACCGGAATAGCGCGGAAGCCAAAAACATTCAGTACTTC. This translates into CASSDRNSAEAKNIQYF.

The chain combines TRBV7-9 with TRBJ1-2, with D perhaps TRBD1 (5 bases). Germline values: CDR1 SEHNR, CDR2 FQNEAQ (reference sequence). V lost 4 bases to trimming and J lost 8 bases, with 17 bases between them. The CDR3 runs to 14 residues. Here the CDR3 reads CASSSASRGNGYTF. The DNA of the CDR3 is TGTGCCAGCAGCTCAGCCTCGCGGGGGAACGGCTACACCTTC.

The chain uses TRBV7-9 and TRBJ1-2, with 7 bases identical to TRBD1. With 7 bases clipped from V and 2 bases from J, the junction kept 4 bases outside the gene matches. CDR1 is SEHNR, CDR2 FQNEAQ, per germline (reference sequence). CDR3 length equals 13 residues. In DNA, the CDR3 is TGTGCCAGCATCCCGGACAGGAACTATGGCTACACCTTC. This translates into CASIPDRNYGYTF. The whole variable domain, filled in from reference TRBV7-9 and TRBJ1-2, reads DTGVSQNPRHKITKRGQNVTFRCDPISEHNRLYWYRQTLGQGPEFLTYFQNEAQLEKSRLLSDRFSAERPKGSFSTLEIQRTEQGDSAMYLCASIPDRNYGYTFGSGTRLTVV.

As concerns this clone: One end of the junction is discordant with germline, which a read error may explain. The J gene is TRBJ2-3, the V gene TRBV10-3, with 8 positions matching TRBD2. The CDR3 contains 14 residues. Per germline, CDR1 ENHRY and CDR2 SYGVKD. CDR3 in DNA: TGTGCCATCAAAGCGGGGGCCCTCACAGATAAGCAGTATTTT. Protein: CAIKAGALTDKQYF.

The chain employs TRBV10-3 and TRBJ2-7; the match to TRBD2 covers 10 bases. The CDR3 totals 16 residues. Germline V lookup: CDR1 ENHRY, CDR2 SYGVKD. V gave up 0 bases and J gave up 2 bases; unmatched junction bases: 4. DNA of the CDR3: TGTGCCATCAGTGAGTCGGGGCTAGCGGGGGCCTACGAGCAGTACTTC. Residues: CAISESGLAGAYEQYF.

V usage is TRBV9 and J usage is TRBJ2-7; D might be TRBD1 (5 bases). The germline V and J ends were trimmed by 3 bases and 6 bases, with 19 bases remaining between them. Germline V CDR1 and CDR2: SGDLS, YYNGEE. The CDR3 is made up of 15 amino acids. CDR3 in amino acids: CASSGSGSYQGEQYF. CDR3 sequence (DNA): TGTGCCAGCAGCGGATCTGGGTCTTACCAGGGCGAGCAGTACTTC.

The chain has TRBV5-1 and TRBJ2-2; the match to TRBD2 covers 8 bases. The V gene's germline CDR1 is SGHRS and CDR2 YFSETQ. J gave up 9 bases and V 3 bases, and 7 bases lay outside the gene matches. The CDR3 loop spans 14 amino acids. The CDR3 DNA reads TGCGCCAGCAGCTATTATAGCGGGAATAGGGAGCTGTTTTTT. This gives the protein CASSYYSGNRELFF.

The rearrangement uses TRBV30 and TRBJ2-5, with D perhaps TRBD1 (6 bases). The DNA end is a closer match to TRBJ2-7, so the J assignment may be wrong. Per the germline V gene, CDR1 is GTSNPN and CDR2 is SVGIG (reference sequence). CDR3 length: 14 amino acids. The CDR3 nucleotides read TGTGCCTGGAGTTCCGGGACACTTAACTACGAGCAGTACTTC. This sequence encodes CAWSSGTLNYEQYF.

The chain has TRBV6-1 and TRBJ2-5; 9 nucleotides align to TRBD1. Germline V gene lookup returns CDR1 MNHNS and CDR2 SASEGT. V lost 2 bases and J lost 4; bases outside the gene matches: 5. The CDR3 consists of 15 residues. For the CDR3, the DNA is TGTGCCAGCAGTGAATACACAGGGGGCGGAGAGACCCAGTACTTC. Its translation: CASSEYTGGGETQYF.

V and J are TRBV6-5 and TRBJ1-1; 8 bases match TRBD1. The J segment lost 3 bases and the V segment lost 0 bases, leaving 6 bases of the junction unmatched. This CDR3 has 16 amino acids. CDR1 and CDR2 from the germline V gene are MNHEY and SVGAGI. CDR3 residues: CASSYSGQGGDTEAFF. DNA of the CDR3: TGTGCCAGCAGTTACTCCGGACAGGGAGGGGACACTGAAGCTTTCTTT.